The clone carrying this T cell receptor beta chain showed up just a few times. PCR amplification relied on 60 Vbeta primers (plus 13 Jbeta primers). Generated by immunoSEQ multiplex PCR, the TCRdb table keeps only in-frame clones and is missing some. The sample has around 100,000 clones; 76% are singletons. This sample stems from a study of cytomegalovirus exposure and HLA in healthy donors. V lost 1 base and J lost 5; bases outside the gene matches: 8. This CDR3 is 16 amino acids long. Germline CDR1 is SGDLS and CDR2 is YYNGEE. This TCR was recovered from a man between 40 and 49 years old in good health and CMV-seronegative. The chain couples TRBV9 to TRBJ2-5; TRBD1 matches at 10 bases. The sequenced sample consisted of PBMCs. The CDR3 DNA sequence: TGTGCCAGCAGCGTACCCGGGACAGGGGATAGGGAGACCCAGTACTTC. Translated: CASSVPGTGDRETQYF.